The sequence of this T cell receptor (beta chain) was determined in a study of naive and memory T cell subsets. Study conclusions and caveats: Naive repertoires, especially CD8, held a few larger clonotypes, possibly memory cells re-expressing CD45RA. No ground truth validated the naive and memory repertoire findings.

After the first PCR, alpha and beta chain libraries were processed separately. CD4 T cells were positively selected, then CD8 T cells from the CD4-negative fraction. Remarks on this clonotype: Its antigen is undetermined.

Two oligonucleotides, mixed equimolar, formed the beta constant-region primer covering TRBC1 and TRBC2. Ligated cDNA was amplified by four rounds of PCR with nested alpha and beta constant-region primers and SP2. The cDNA 3' end received a ligated single-stranded oligonucleotide carrying the SP2 primer and a 12-nucleotide UMI. TCRdb reanalysed the UMI-ligation and nested PCR reads using MiXCR and keeps one entry per CDR3 protein. The sample lists more than 120,000 distinct CDR3 sequences, 15% to 25% occurring once. Germline V gives CDR1 MRHNA, CDR2 SNTAGT. The CDR3 contains 15 residues. The V gene lost 3 bases and the J gene lost 8 bases, with 17 bases spanning the gap.

The chain couples TRBV6-4 to TRBJ2-1; D gene uncertain. The source is a human donor in good health. The sequencing input was naive CD8+ T cells from blood. DNA of the CDR3: TGTGCCAGCAGTGAATTTCCAGGTAGCCTCGATGAGCAGTTCTTC. Translated: CASSEFPGSLDEQFF.